These T cell receptor beta chains were read from a single sample in a study of cytomegalovirus exposure and HLA in healthy donors. Clones were sequenced by immunoSEQ multiplex PCR, and TCRdb holds only the in-frame ones, with some missing. The repertoire shows about 65,000 clones; the top ten hold about a sixth. The sequencing input was PBMCs. The source is a boy aged 10-17 years in good health and CMV-seronegative. Both conserved end residues are part of each CDR3. The D gene is left open where the match is weak.

>TRBJ2-1|-|TRBV11-2
CASSYQDNEQFF
TGTGCCAGCAGCTACCAGGACAATGAGCAGTTCTTC
>TRBJ2-5|TRBD2|TRBV6-6
CASSTIPSGNQETQYF
TGTGCCAGCAGCACTATCCCTAGCGGGAATCAAGAGACCCAGTACTTC
>TRBJ1-5|TRBD1|TRBV30
CAWSGTGGFQPQHF
TGTGCCTGGAGTGGGACAGGGGGCTTTCAGCCCCAGCATTTT
>TRBJ2-3|-|TRBV27
CASSLMSGLHTQYF
TGTGCCAGCAGTTTAATGTCAGGATTACATACGCAGTATTTT
>TRBJ2-5|-|TRBV9
CASSVKADQETQYF
TGTGCCAGCAGCGTTAAAGCGGACCAAGAGACCCAGTACTTC
>TRBJ1-2|-|TRBV15
CATSRDRYGYTF
TGTGCCACCAGCAGAGATCGGTATGGCTACACCTTC
>TRBJ1-1|TRBD1|TRBV7-9
CASSAPTTGWGDLEAFF
TGTGCCAGCAGCGCCCCGACGACAGGGTGGGGAGATTTAGAAGCTTTCTTT
>TRBJ2-7|TRBD2|TRBV7-3
CASSLLAGPGYEQYF
TGTGCCAGCAGCCTTTTAGCGGGACCGGGCTACGAGCAGTACTTC
>TRBJ2-3|TRBD2|TRBV5-4
CASNFAGTRYSTDTQYF
TGTGCCAGCAACTTCGCCGGGACTAGATATAGCACAGATACGCAGTATTTT
>TRBJ1-4|-|TRBV29-1
CSVEVGRANEKLFF
TGCAGCGTTGAAGTGGGCCGAGCTAATGAAAAACTGTTTTTT
>TRBJ1-1|TRBD1|TRBV5-1
CASSYSGTGEMNTEAFF
TGCGCCAGCAGCTACTCCGGGACAGGAGAGATGAACACTGAAGCTTTCTTT
>TRBJ2-1|TRBD2|TRBV12-5
CASGLGLAGENEQFF
TGTGCTAGTGGTCTAGGACTAGCGGGAGAAAATGAGCAGTTCTTC
>TRBJ1-5|-|TRBV5-1
CASSLDGVTNQPQHF
TGCGCCAGCAGCTTGGACGGGGTTACCAATCAGCCCCAGCATTTT
>TRBJ1-1|TRBD1|TRBV19
CASSSGTGGEVNTEAFF
TGTGCCAGTAGCTCCGGGACAGGGGGCGAGGTCAACACTGAAGCTTTCTTT
>TRBJ1-3|TRBD1|TRBV7-2
CASSADRSSGNTIYF
TGTGCCAGCAGCGCGGACAGGAGCTCTGGAAACACCATATATTTT
>TRBJ2-1|TRBD1|TRBV19
CASSPGQGAPGNEQFF
TGTGCCAGTAGTCCTGGACAGGGGGCGCCCGGCAATGAGCAGTTCTTC
>TRBJ2-7|-|TRBV6-6
CASIGRGSTLYEQYF
TGTGCCTCGATAGGGCGGGGTTCCACCCTGTACGAGCAGTACTTC
>TRBJ2-5|-|TRBV9
CASSLGRSGETQYF
TGTGCCAGCAGCCTGGGCAGGTCGGGGGAGACCCAGTACTTC
>TRBJ2-7|TRBD2|TRBV4-1
CASSLGLAGTYEQYF
TGCGCCAGCAGCCTAGGACTAGCGGGCACCTACGAGCAGTACTTC
>TRBJ1-1|TRBD1|TRBV2
CASSDGTGTEAFF
TGTGCCAGCAGTGACGGGACAGGGACTGAAGCTTTCTTT
>TRBJ1-1|-|TRBV7-9
CASRREAEAFF
TGTGCCAGCAGAAGGGAGGCTGAAGCTTTCTTT
>TRBJ1-1|-|TRBV28
CASSGTTTEAFF
TGTGCCAGCAGTGGGACAACGACTGAAGCTTTCTTT
>TRBJ2-5|-|TRBV7-9
CASSLEGGKTQYF
TGTGCCAGCAGCTTGGAGGGTGGAAAGACCCAGTACTTC
>TRBJ2-7|-|TRBV7-9
CASSFESSYEQYF
TGTGCCAGCAGCTTCGAGAGCTCCTACGAGCAGTACTTC